In its sample, the clone carrying this T cell receptor beta chain was seen a few times. Indicated treatment: oral pan-JAK inhibitor, 5-10 mg twice daily. The sample comes from a study of CD8+ T cells in alopecia areata. Investigators isolated RNA and reverse transcribed it into cDNA to act as the sequencing template. Clones were read by immunoSEQ multiplex PCR, and TCRdb kept only the in-frame ones, dropping some. The table has some 88,000 clones, around 47% seen once; the top ten hold roughly 18%. Deletions cut 4 bases from V and 6 bases from J, with 12 bases between. The germline V gene has CDR1 MGHRA and CDR2 YSYEKL. CDR3 length equals 14 residues.

This sequence joins TRBV4-1 and TRBJ1-4; D unresolved. The TCR sequence derives from a human donor with alopecia areata. The input for sequencing was CD8+ T cells sorted from blood, taken at week 24, from a patient treated with tofacitinib. CDR3 in DNA: TGCGCCAGCAGCCCGCGGGAAACCCATGAAAAACTGTTTTTT. It codes for CASSPRETHEKLFF.